This T cell receptor (beta chain) was documented in a study of cytomegalovirus exposure and HLA in healthy donors (dated by TCRdb to about 2017). Describing the broader study: In an earlier analysis of 450 to 750 of the donors, 250 to 350 Gb of sequence data and just under 120 million unique TCR beta sequences from about 190 million T cells were reported. A later genetic analysis took genome-wide SNP genotypes for about 55% of the roughly 670 donors and used that subset as a discovery cohort. Both class I and class II loci were covered by HLA typing, at four-digit resolution. Donor age, sex, ethnicity and CMV serostatus were collected together with the repertoire data. To decide whether each TCR beta V gene segment behaved as functional or pseudogenic, an earlier analysis of some 600 of the donors relied on high-throughput TCR beta sequencing. A few DR-DQ haplotypes were treated as single units for association and clustering because of strong linkage in the cohort. All discovery cohort repertoires had been generated on a single sequencing platform. Typing coverage varied by locus: roughly 620-640 donors for A, B, C, DRB1 and DQB1; 500 to 550 for DQA1; over 600 for DPA1; around 490 for DPB1. High-throughput TCR immunosequencing, statistical association of individual TCRs with disease status, and machine learning were combined to predict cytomegalovirus infection status. The study aimed to test whether cataloging public T cell receptors could reveal signatures of past pathogen exposure. A separate validation cohort of 100 to 150 different subjects was used in addition to the roughly 720-subject first cohort. Approximately 300 gigabases of sequencing data and roughly 81 million unique TCR sequences made up an early release that covered approximately 700 HLA-typed donors. Rather than using new phenotypic data, the later analysis identified candidate immune exposures from TCR beta sequences and from how often those sequences occurred across donors. Across some 400 genotyped donors of the cohort, an average of roughly 250,000 unique TCR beta nucleotide sequences per donor were sequenced, and 15% to 20% of those sequences were non-productive. Of the roughly 400 genotyped donors, less than 85% were placed in the genetic ancestry cluster associated with self-reported Caucasian donors. A later analysis re-analyzed previously published TCR beta repertoires from 666 donors and added high-resolution HLA genotyping to study TCR occurrence patterns. Using immunosequencing, the study profiled T cell repertoires from around 680 subjects and related those repertoires to cytomegalovirus serostatus.

The full study reports these points: Linkage disequilibrium might explain the correlated functional status among segregating V segments, but an unknown experimental factor could not be excluded. According to the authors, the approach could potentially be generalized to other disease states and immunological phenotypes. A cluster of highly shared sequence variants was judged likely to represent a technical artifact of the sequencing pipeline. The earlier analysis of about 600 of the donors excluded approximately 17 rarely observed V segments, including chromosome 9 orphons, because counts were too low. According to a later analysis, parvovirus B19, influenza, CMV and Epstein-Barr virus appeared linked to several top co-occurrence clusters. In a later analysis, TCR association rates were found to vary across HLA loci, with the most associated TCRs seen for DRB1 alleles and the fewest for HLA-C alleles. A further reported finding was that TCR beta sequences accurately predicted the HLA-A and HLA-B alleles for most subjects in the first cohort. For the cohort, immune exposure information was limited to CMV serostatus. In a later analysis, HLA-associated TCR beta chains were found to be more clonally expanded and to have lower generation probabilities than equally common non-associated chains. A total of 164 TCR beta chains were listed by the study as associated with cytomegalovirus. Three of the identified cytomegalovirus-associated TCR beta chains were confirmed in vitro to be specific for cytomegalovirus antigens. A later genetic analysis reported fewer N-insertions in productive TCRs among donors in an Asian-associated ancestry cluster than the approximately 670-donor mean. The cohort was sequenced for TCR beta chains only, and without alpha or paired-chain data the features that could be detected were limited. In a later analysis, most CMV-associated TCR beta chains were found to appear HLA-restricted, with HLA associations seemingly driven largely by CMV exposure. In both the original and validation cohorts, the classifier was reported to diagnose cytomegalovirus status with high specificity and sensitivity. Presence/absence analyses assumed roughly uniform sequencing depth across donors, an assumption that may not hold. In a later genetic analysis, a missense DCLRE1C variant was associated with V-gene and J-gene trimming of TCR beta chains, and the association was replicated in an independent cohort. An earlier analysis of approximately 590 of the donors showed that most TCR beta V segments appeared in productive rearrangements either about 87% or about 30% of the time, which broadly matched IMGT annotations. A later analysis associated 16,951 TCR beta sequences with specific HLA alleles at a false discovery rate of 0.05. When HLA alleles, especially DR and DQ, strongly co-occurred, attributing TCR associations to individual alleles was difficult. Because HLA typing was unavailable for some donors at each locus, only the typed subset was used in association tests. The 87-base-pair reads could not distinguish some IMGT-functional V segments, including TRBV6-2 and TRBV6-3, so those segments were excluded. While some public TCRs were present in many individuals, most TCR sequences turned up only very rarely across donors.

To note about this clone: Its antigen is still unknown. Base quality data are lacking; no much larger clone is found one base away.

The cohort consisted of hundreds of healthy bone marrow donors. At the time of sampling, all cohort members were nominally healthy, though unrecorded immune exposures were likely present. The donor was CMV seronegative and was included in the group of around 320 seronegative cohort members. Every donor gave a peripheral blood sample, and the peripheral blood mononuclear cells from that sample were used for TCR beta sequencing. Genomic DNA extraction from the blood cell samples was performed with the Qiagen DNeasy Blood Extraction Kit. As encoded in the germline V gene (reference sequence), CDR1 is LNHDA while CDR2 is SQIVND. The CDR3 starts with the cysteine, ends with the phenylalanine, and has 14 residues. The only DNA kept is the CDR3, 42 bases in frame from the first base. V is cut back by 3 bases and J by 2 bases, with 2 bases in the junction unmatched. The library relied on the immunoSEQ multiplex PCR assay. For the multiplex PCR, a mixture combining 60 forward primers for TCR Vbeta segments and 13 reverse primers for TCR Jbeta segments was used. The CDR3 region of rearranged TCR beta genes was amplified from genomic DNA by a multiplex PCR assay. Amplified TCR beta libraries were sequenced as 87-base-pair reads on the Illumina HiSeq System. The study's processing was this. A later analysis tallied about 77 million unique TCR beta chains across the 666 repertoires, and about 12 million of those chains were shared by two or more donors. A nearest-neighbor algorithm error-corrected the raw reads and collapsed the reads into unique sequences, merging closely related sequences to remove PCR and sequencing errors. V, D and J gene segments were assigned by aligning CDR3 sequences to IMGT reference sequences. For a sequence to be retained, a match of at least six nucleotides was required to both a V gene segment and a J gene segment. A rearrangement was called productive if the CDR3 had no stop codons and remained in frame with V and J, and every other rearrangement was called non-productive. Following IMGT convention, CDR3 was defined as the stretch from the second conserved V-encoded cysteine up to the conserved J-encoded phenylalanine. Sequences without an unambiguous match to a single V gene segment were excluded from the earlier analysis of several hundred of the donors. In an earlier analysis of 587 of the donors, V segments were called functional above 56.7% productive rearrangements and were called segregating when the between-donor standard deviation exceeded 5%. A statistical classification framework was built to diagnose cytomegalovirus status from the catalog of TCR beta chain sequences. V and J gene assignment, in a later analysis, came from comparing TCR nucleotide sequences with IMGT/GENE-DB human TR gene sequences. Using the TCRdist pipeline, a later analysis assigned CDR3 sequences along with most-parsimonious VDJ recombination scenarios. In a later analysis, every TCR beta chain was defined by the combination of its CDR3 amino acid sequence and its V-gene family, and reads without a unique V-gene family were dropped. As a way to deal with suspected cross-contamination and a sequencing artifact, a later analysis dropped approximately 570 nucleotide sequences that were highly shared and had low generation probability. For each public chain, a later analysis derived a clonal expansion index from normalized ranks of inferred template counts within each repertoire. In a later analysis, generation probabilities were computed with a VDJ recombination model fitted to out-of-frame rearrangements, and the resulting probabilities were checked against IGoR. A later analysis scored TCR-TCR, TCR-HLA and TCR-CMV co-occurrence with hypergeometric tests, applying a repertoire-size bias correction to TCR pairs. False discovery rates were estimated in a later analysis by permuting HLA or CMV assignments 20 times. A later analysis grouped co-occurring TCRs with DBSCAN, adding TCRdist sequence similarity when clustering within HLA-allele-positive subsets. Repertoires with fewer than 30,000 or more than 120,000 public chains were left out of co-occurrence clustering, as were four to six repertoires with anomalous nucleotide sharing. This is the immuneACCESS table as TCRdb keeps it, with only in-frame sequences that have V and J called. A part of the clones is gone; compared with another copy, unresolved V genes explain less than half, and the rest is unexplained. The D gene and trimming were derived from the DNA, and the V and J assignments and clone size from that table. The sample table holds about 160,000 clones, of which approximately 86% were seen once. Approximately 2% of the sample lies in the top ten.

The V and J genes are TRBV19 and TRBJ2-7; 9 bases in the middle match TRBD1. The sequence came from a woman under 30 in good health and CMV-seronegative. The sample comprised PBMCs. The CDR3 loop reads CASSMGTGPYEQYF. The nucleotide sequence is TGTGCCAGTAGTATGGGGACAGGGCCCTACGAGCAGTACTTC.